Given below is one TCR beta chain in context. Seattle patient enrollment occurred during active infection, with longitudinal follow-up thereafter. As originally analysed: The authors estimated nucleated cell counts from reference gene primer amplification. This table comes from immunoSEQ multiplex PCR, and its TCRdb copy is limited to in-frame clones, with some not included. That table furnishes V, J and clone size, whereas the DNA furnished D and trimming. In the table there are some 120,000 clones, 85% of which are singletons. Germline CDR1 reads SGHNT; CDR2 reads YYREEE (reference sequence). The V and J ends lost 5 bases and 7 bases, in that order; junction bases with no gene match: 7. The CDR3 length is 14 residues. The data belong to a study of blood T cell repertoires in COVID-19. Study background: Specimens from acute and convalescent COVID-19 originated in the United States, Italy and Spain.

Sequenced material: peripheral blood. The TCR originated in an elderly woman with COVID-19, enrolled during active disease. The V call is TRBV5-4, the J call TRBJ2-2; 8 bases are shared with TRBD1. The CDR3: CASSQQGGSGELFF. The CDR3 nucleotides are TGTGCCAGCAGTCAACAGGGGGGAAGCGGGGAGCTGTTTTTT.